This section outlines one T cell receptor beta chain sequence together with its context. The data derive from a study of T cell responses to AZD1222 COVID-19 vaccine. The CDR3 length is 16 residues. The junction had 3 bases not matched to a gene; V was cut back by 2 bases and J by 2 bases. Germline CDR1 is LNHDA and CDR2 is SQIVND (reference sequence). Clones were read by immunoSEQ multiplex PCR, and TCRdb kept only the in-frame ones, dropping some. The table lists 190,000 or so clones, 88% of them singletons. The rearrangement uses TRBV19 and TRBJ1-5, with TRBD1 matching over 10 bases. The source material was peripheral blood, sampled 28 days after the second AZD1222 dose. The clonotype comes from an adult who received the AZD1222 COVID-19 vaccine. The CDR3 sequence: CASSIIGTGGNQPQHF. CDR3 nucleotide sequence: TGTGCCAGTAGTATAATTGGGACAGGGGGCAATCAGCCCCAGCATTTT.